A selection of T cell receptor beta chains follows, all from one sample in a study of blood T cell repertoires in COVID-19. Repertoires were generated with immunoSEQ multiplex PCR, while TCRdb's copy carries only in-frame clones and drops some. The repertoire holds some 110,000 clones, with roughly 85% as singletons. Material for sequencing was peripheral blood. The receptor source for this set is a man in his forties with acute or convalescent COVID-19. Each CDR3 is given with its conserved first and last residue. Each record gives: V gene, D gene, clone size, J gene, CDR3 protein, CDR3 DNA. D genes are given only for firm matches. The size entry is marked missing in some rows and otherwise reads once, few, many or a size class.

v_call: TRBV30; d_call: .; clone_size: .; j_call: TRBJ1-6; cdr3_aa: CAWSGAPTSNSPLHF; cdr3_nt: TGTGCCTGGAGTGGTGCACCTACCTCCAATTCACCCCTCCACTTT
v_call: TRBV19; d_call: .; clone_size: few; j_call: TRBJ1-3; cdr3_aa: CASSMLQPGNTIYF; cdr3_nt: TGTGCCAGTAGTATGTTACAGCCTGGAAACACCATATATTTT
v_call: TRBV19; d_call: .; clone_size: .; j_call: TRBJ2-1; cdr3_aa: CASSISARGRAFHNEQFF; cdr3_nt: TGTGCCAGTAGTATAAGCGCTCGAGGCAGGGCCTTTCACAATGAGCAGTTCTTC
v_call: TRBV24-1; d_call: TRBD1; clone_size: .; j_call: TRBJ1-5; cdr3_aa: CATSEQGAGNQPQHF; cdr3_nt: TGTGCCACCAGTGAACAGGGGGCCGGAAATCAGCCCCAGCATTTT
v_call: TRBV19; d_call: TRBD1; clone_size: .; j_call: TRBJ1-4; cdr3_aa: CASLGGAGEKLFF; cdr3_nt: TGTGCCAGTTTAGGGGGCGCGGGTGAAAAACTGTTTTTT
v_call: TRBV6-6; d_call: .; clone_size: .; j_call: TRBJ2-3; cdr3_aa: CASSYSAGSVDTQYF; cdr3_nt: TGTGCCAGCAGTTACTCTGCGGGAAGTGTTGATACGCAGTATTTT
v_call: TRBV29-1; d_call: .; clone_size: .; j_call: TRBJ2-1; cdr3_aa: CSGTGSYNEQFF; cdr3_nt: TGCAGCGGAACGGGGTCCTACAATGAGCAGTTCTTC
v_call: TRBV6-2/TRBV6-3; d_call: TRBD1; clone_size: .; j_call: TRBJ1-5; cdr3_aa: CASSFGQGGQPQHF; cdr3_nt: TGTGCCAGCAGTTTCGGACAGGGCGGTCAGCCCCAGCATTTT
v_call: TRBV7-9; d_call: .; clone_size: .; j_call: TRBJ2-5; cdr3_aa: CASSLPAGRGETQYF; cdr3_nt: TGTGCCAGCAGCTTACCGGCGGGTCGCGGAGAGACCCAGTACTTC
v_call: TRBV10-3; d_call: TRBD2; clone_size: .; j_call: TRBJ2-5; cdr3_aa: CAISESVSGRWETQYF; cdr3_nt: TGTGCCATCAGTGAGTCGGTTAGCGGGAGATGGGAGACCCAGTACTTC
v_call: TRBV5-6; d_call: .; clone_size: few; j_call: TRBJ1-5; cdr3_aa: CASSLGGHNQPQHF; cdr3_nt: TGTGCCAGCAGCTTGGGGGGGCACAATCAGCCCCAGCATTTT
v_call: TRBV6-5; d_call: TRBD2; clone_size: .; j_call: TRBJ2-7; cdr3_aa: CASSNPGGAYEQYF; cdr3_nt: TGTGCCAGCAGTAACCCCGGGGGGGCCTACGAGCAGTACTTC
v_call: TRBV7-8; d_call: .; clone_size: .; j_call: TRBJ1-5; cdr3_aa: CASSRGQYNQPQHF; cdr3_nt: TGTGCCAGCAGCCGAGGACAGTACAATCAGCCCCAGCATTTT
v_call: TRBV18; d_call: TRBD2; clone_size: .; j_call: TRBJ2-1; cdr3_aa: CASSPLPSGGAGNEQFF; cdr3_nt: TGTGCCAGCTCACCCCTTCCTAGCGGGGGGGCGGGGAATGAGCAGTTCTTC
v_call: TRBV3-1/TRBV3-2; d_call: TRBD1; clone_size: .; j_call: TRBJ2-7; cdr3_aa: CASSPPYPTGASYEQYF; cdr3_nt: TGTGCCAGCAGCCCCCCCTATCCGACAGGGGCCTCCTACGAGCAGTACTTC
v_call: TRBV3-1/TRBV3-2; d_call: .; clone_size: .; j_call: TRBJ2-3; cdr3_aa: CASSPLRGTQYF; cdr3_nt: TGTGCCAGCAGCCCGTTGAGAGGTACGCAGTATTTT
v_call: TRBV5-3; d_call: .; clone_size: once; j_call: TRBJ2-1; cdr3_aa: CARSQGITSNEQFF; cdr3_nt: TGTGCCAGAAGCCAGGGAATTACAAGCAATGAGCAGTTCTTC
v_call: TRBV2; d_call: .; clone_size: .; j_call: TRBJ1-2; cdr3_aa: CASSEILGSYGYTF; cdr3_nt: TGTGCCAGCAGTGAAATTCTCGGTTCCTATGGCTACACCTTC
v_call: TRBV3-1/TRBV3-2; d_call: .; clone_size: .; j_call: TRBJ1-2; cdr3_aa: CASSQAGRYGYTF; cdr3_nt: TGTGCCAGCAGCCAAGCAGGGCGGTATGGCTACACCTTC
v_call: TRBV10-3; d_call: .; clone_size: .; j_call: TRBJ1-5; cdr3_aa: CAISGAASNQPQHF; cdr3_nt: TGTGCCATCAGTGGGGCAGCTAGCAATCAGCCCCAGCATTTT
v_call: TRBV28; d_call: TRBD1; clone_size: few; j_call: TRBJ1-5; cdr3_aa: CASSLLTGALRSNQPQHF; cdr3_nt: TGTGCCAGCAGTTTACTCACAGGGGCTTTACGGAGCAATCAGCCCCAGCATTTT
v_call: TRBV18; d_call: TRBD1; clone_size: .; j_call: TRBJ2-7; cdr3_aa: CASSPLGQIYEQYF; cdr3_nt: TGTGCCAGCTCACCTCTGGGACAGATCTACGAGCAGTACTTC
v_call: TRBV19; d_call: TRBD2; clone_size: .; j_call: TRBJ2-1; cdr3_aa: CASKERGGFNEQFF; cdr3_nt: TGTGCCAGTAAGGAACGGGGGGGCTTCAATGAGCAGTTCTTC
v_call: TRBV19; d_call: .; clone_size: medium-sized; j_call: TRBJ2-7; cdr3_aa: CASSIDRGKKQYF; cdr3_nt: TGTGCCAGTAGTATAGATCGGGGAAAGAAGCAGTACTTC
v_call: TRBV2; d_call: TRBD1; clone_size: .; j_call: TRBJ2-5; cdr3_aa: CASRARDRVVETQYF; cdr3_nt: TGTGCCAGCAGGGCTCGGGACAGGGTGGTGGAGACCCAGTACTTC
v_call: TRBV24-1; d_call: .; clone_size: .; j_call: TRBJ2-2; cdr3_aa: CATSDWTDTGELFF; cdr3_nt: TGTGCCACCAGTGATTGGACAGATACCGGGGAGCTGTTTTTT
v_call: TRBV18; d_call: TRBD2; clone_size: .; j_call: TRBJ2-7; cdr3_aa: CASSHGLAGFSYEQYF; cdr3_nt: TGTGCCAGCTCACACGGACTAGCGGGGTTCTCCTACGAGCAGTACTTC
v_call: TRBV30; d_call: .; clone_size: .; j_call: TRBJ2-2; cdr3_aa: CAWSATGWGRLFF; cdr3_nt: TGTGCCTGGAGTGCTACAGGGTGGGGGAGGCTGTTTTTT
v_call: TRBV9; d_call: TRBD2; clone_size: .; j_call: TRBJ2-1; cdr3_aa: CASSVEGLAPKGEQFF; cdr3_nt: TGTGCCAGCAGCGTAGAAGGACTAGCCCCTAAAGGTGAGCAGTTCTTC
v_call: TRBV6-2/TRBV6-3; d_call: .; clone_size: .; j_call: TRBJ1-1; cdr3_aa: CASTPRGGRHTEAFF; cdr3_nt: TGTGCCAGCACCCCCCGGGGGGGCCGGCACACTGAAGCTTTCTTT
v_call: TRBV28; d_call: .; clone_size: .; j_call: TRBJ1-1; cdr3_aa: CASSPFLGGRDTEAFF; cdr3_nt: TGTGCCAGCAGCCCTTTTCTAGGGGGGAGGGACACTGAAGCTTTCTTT
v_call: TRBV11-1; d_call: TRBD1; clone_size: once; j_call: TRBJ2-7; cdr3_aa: CASSRRTGMYEQYF; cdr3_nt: TGTGCCAGCAGCCGTAGGACAGGGATGTACGAGCAGTACTTC
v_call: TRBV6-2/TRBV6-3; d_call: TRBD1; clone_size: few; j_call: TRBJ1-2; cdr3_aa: CASSSVLTGVYGSGYTF; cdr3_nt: TGTGCCAGCAGTTCCGTCCTGACAGGGGTATACGGTAGTGGCTACACCTTC
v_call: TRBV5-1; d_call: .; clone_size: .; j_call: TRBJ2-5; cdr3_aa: CASSRSPQETQYF; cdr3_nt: TGCGCCAGCAGCCGGAGCCCTCAAGAGACCCAGTACTTC
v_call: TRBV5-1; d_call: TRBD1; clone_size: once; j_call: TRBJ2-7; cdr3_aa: CASSYSGDRRAF; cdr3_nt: TGCGCCAGCAGCTATTCTGGGGACAGGAGAGCCTTT
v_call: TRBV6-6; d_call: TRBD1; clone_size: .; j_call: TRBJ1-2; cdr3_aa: CASSRQGLNYGYTF; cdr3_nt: TGTGCCAGCAGTAGACAGGGGCTAAACTATGGCTACACCTTC
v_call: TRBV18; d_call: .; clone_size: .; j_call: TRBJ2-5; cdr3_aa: CASSPLGRETQYF; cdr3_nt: TGTGCCAGCTCACCGCTGGGGCGGGAGACCCAGTACTTC
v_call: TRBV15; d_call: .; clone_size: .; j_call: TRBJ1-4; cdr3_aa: CATSRDSPDEKLFF; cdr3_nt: TGTGCCACCAGCAGAGACTCCCCCGATGAAAAACTGTTTTTT
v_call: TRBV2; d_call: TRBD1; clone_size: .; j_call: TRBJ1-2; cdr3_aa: CASDETGFGGYTF; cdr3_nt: TGTGCCAGCGATGAGACAGGGTTCGGTGGCTACACCTTC
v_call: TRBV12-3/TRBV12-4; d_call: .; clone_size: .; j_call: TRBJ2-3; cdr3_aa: CASKDSPTDTQYF; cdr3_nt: TGTGCCAGCAAAGACTCTCCCACAGATACGCAGTATTTT
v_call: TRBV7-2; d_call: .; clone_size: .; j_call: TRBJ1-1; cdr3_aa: CASSLARVNTEAFF; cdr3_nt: TGTGCCAGCAGCTTAGCTCGAGTGAACACTGAAGCTTTCTTT
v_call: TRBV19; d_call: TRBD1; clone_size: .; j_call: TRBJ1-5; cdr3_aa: CASSTRTGGRSQPQHF; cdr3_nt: TGTGCCAGTAGTACCCGGACAGGGGGTAGGAGTCAGCCCCAGCATTTT
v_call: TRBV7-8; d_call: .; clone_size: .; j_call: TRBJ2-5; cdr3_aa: CASSLVGSTSKETQYF; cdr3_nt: TGTGCCAGCAGCTTAGTGGGCAGTACTTCCAAAGAGACCCAGTACTTC